A selection of T cell receptor beta chains follows, all from one sample in a study of T cell responses to AZD1222 COVID-19 vaccine. Clones were read by immunoSEQ multiplex PCR, and TCRdb kept only the in-frame ones, dropping some. This table has 100,000 to 150,000 clones, roughly 84% appearing once. This material consisted of peripheral blood, taken on day 0 of AZD1222 vaccination. These TCRs come from an adult in good health. Each CDR3 is given without its conserved first and last residue. Fields, in order: V gene, CDR3 protein.

V gene: TRBV4-1; CDR3 protein: ASSQVEGAGYGYT
V gene: TRBV6-4; CDR3 protein: ASSDGLAGNEQF
V gene: TRBV4-3; CDR3 protein: ASSQETRADTEAF
V gene: TRBV27; CDR3 protein: ASSLEAGYGYT
V gene: TRBV12-5; CDR3 protein: ASGLSAGIYT
V gene: TRBV6-5; CDR3 protein: ASSYPGMYGYT
V gene: TRBV12-3/TRBV12-4; CDR3 protein: ASSAHTQY
V gene: TRBV7-9; CDR3 protein: ASRGGGRDSPLH
V gene: TRBV5-1; CDR3 protein: ASSPWAANTGELF
V gene: TRBV19; CDR3 protein: ASTLSWSYNSPLH
V gene: TRBV5-4; CDR3 protein: ASSLEGTAF
V gene: TRBV6-5; CDR3 protein: ASSYPSGKLF
V gene: TRBV3-1/TRBV3-2; CDR3 protein: ASSQVYEQY
V gene: TRBV7-9; CDR3 protein: ASSPLAGSFYGYT
V gene: TRBV10-3; CDR3 protein: AINIGSTQY
V gene: TRBV27; CDR3 protein: ASSQSISSYNEQF
V gene: TRBV7-8; CDR3 protein: ASSSSGPKETQY
V gene: TRBV13; CDR3 protein: ASNRGQETYEQY
V gene: TRBV6-1; CDR3 protein: ASSGSVRGPDSNQPQH
V gene: TRBV6-5; CDR3 protein: ASRGQSSYSGYT
V gene: TRBV10-3; CDR3 protein: AIESDRGEWTEAF
V gene: TRBV5-1; CDR3 protein: ASRGQGGAF
V gene: TRBV3-1/TRBV3-2; CDR3 protein: ASSQGLAGGTQY
V gene: TRBV5-4; CDR3 protein: ASSFRPKPTEQY
V gene: TRBV27; CDR3 protein: ASSSQPFQGADGYT
V gene: TRBV6-1; CDR3 protein: ASSESGGNTEAF
V gene: TRBV3-1/TRBV3-2; CDR3 protein: ASSRAGQGTGYT
V gene: TRBV4-3; CDR3 protein: ASSQVGYQETQY
V gene: TRBV6-2/TRBV6-3; CDR3 protein: ASSYSLKSGAGFRRPQH
V gene: TRBV6-2/TRBV6-3; CDR3 protein: ASSYDRYEQY
V gene: TRBV5-1; CDR3 protein: ASSLEGVNQPQH
V gene: TRBV7-9; CDR3 protein: ASSLGTIHTGELF
V gene: TRBV30; CDR3 protein: ALGTPKAF
V gene: TRBV7-2; CDR3 protein: ASSSTRGYQETQY
V gene: TRBV29-1; CDR3 protein: SVVAPADSLGDGYT
V gene: TRBV29-1; CDR3 protein: SVDEGSGGGYT
V gene: TRBV19; CDR3 protein: ASTTRYPQGNSPLH
V gene: TRBV6-6; CDR3 protein: ASSYDSEYEQY
V gene: TRBV11-2; CDR3 protein: ASKIGDGSSPLH
V gene: TRBV6-5; CDR3 protein: ASSSQSPQETQY
V gene: TRBV3-1/TRBV3-2; CDR3 protein: ASSQVEGLREQY
V gene: TRBV5-4; CDR3 protein: ASSLEPGEYNEQF
V gene: TRBV7-9; CDR3 protein: ASSLMGSSGNTIY
V gene: TRBV7-2; CDR3 protein: ASSLYSGGVYNEQF
V gene: TRBV2; CDR3 protein: ASTAYGWGQTF
V gene: TRBV23-1; CDR3 protein: ASSQSLGIGEKLF
V gene: TRBV30; CDR3 protein: AWSPQNYGYT
V gene: TRBV19; CDR3 protein: ASSLRTGEAF
V gene: TRBV2; CDR3 protein: ASNDPQGGIVGSGNTIY
V gene: TRBV4-2; CDR3 protein: ASSQEPQGRDYGYT
V gene: TRBV30; CDR3 protein: AWIGGWVVGAF
V gene: TRBV6-2/TRBV6-3; CDR3 protein: ASSRGGLAF
V gene: TRBV7-2; CDR3 protein: ASSLGRQPRTFYGYT
V gene: TRBV3-1/TRBV3-2; CDR3 protein: ASSQVFQIQETQY
V gene: TRBV6-2/TRBV6-3; CDR3 protein: ASSTGFSGNTIY
V gene: TRBV27; CDR3 protein: ASSLSAGSYEQY
V gene: TRBV5-5; CDR3 protein: ASSLGHSTDTQY
V gene: TRBV11-2; CDR3 protein: ASSLVGAVDTGELF
V gene: TRBV5-6; CDR3 protein: ASSRKGEYTEAF